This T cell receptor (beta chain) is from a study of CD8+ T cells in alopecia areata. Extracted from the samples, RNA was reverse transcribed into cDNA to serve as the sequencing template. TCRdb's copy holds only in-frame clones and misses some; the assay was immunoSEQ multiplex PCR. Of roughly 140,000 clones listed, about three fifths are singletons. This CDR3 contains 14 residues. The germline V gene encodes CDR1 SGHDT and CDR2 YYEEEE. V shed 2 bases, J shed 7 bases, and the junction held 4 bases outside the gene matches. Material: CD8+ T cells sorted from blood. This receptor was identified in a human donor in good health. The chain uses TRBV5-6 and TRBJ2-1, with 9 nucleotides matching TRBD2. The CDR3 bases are TGTGCCAGCAGCTTCGCGGGAGGGGGAAATGAGCAGTTCTTC. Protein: CASSFAGGGNEQFF.